This passage covers 32 T cell receptor beta chains from one sample sequenced in a study of cytomegalovirus exposure and HLA in healthy donors. The PCR employed 60 Vbeta primers together with 13 Jbeta primers. Measured with immunoSEQ multiplex PCR; TCRdb has only the in-frame clones, and not every one. The sample has about 93,000 clones, around 74% seen once. Sequenced input: PBMCs. These receptors all come from a boy younger than 18 in good health and CMV-seronegative.

The chain is built from TRBV4-1 and TRBJ2-7; 8 bases are a match to TRBD1. CDR1 is MGHRA and CDR2 is YSYEKL in the germline V gene. The J segment lost 1 base and the V segment lost 0 bases, leaving 5 bases of the junction unmatched. The CDR3 is made up of 16 amino acids. The CDR3 bases are TGCGCCAGCAGCCAAGATACAGGGGGTGGATCCTACGAGCAGTACTTC. Its translation: CASSQDTGGGSYEQYF.

This chain connects TRBV18 to TRBJ2-2; D call uncertain. Trimming pared 3 bases from V and 1 base from J, leaving 3 bases between. Per the germline V gene, CDR1 is KGHSH and CDR2 is LQKENI. The CDR3 is 13 amino acids. CDR3 sequence (DNA): TGTGCCAGCTCACCCAGGAACACCGGGGAGCTGTTTTTT. Amino acid sequence: CASSPRNTGELFF. Full variable domain (outside the CDR3, taken from reference TRBV18 and TRBJ2-2): NAGVMQNPRHLVRRRGQEARLRCSPMKGHSHVYWYRQLPEEGLKFMVYLQKENIIDESGMPKERFSAEFPKEGPSILRIQQVVRGDSAAYFCASSPRNTGELFFGEGSRLTVL.

A note on this clone: Other DNA sequences in the same sample also yield this CDR3. J is TRBJ2-5 and V is TRBV7-2; 7 nucleotides agree with TRBD1. V lost 1 base to trimming and J lost 4 bases; unmatched junction nucleotides: 3. Germline lookup yields CDR1 SGHTA and CDR2 FQGNSA. CDR3 size: 14 residues. CDR3 region: CASSLGAGGETQYF. The CDR3 nucleotides read TGTGCCAGCAGCTTAGGGGCAGGGGGAGAGACCCAGTACTTC.

This clone was seen more than once but under ten times. The chain employs TRBV28 and TRBJ2-1; D gene ambiguous. Germline lookup yields CDR1 MDHEN and CDR2 SYDVKM. V was clipped by 2 bases and J by 4 bases, with 6 bases between them. This CDR3 contains 13 residues. For the CDR3, the DNA is TGTGCCAGCAGTTTAGCGGTATACAATGAGCAGTTCTTC. Protein product: CASSLAVYNEQFF.

The rearrangement links TRBV29-1 to TRBJ1-1; perhaps TRBD1 as D (5 bases). This CDR3 contains 11 residues. Trimming removed 7 bases from V and 11 bases from J, with 17 bases in between. The germline gives CDR1 SQVTM, CDR2 ANQGSEA. CDR3 sequence reads: CSGRSGGDAFF. The CDR3 coding sequence is TGCAGCGGGCGAAGCGGGGGAGATGCTTTCTTT.

This sequence joins TRBV28 and TRBJ1-2; no reliable D call. V was clipped by 6 bases and J by 7 bases, with 21 bases between them. The CDR3 has 15 amino acids. Germline CDR1 is MDHEN and CDR2 is SYDVKM. The CDR3 protein is CASSYQYGWGVGYTF. CDR3 DNA sequence: TGTGCCAGCAGCTACCAGTACGGGTGGGGAGTTGGCTACACCTTC.

This clone was observed a single time. The DNA of the CDR3 is TGTGCCAGCAGACTCGGACAGGCAGGGGCCAACGTCCTGACTTTC. Translation: CASRLGQAGANVLTF. The chain joins TRBV6-5 to TRBJ2-6, with 7 bases matching TRBD1. This CDR3 region has 15 residues. Germline loops: CDR1 MNHEY, CDR2 SVGAGI. The V segment lost 6 bases and the J segment 4 bases; nucleotides outside the gene matches: 6.

This clone showed up just once. The V and J genes are TRBV7-6 and TRBJ2-7; D unresolved. The germline CDR1 and CDR2 sequences are SGHVS and FNYEAQ. Trimming cost V 1 base and J 2 bases, with 12 bases left between them. The CDR3 has 15 amino acids. The CDR3 region is CASSLEPVGTYEQYF. CDR3 sequence (DNA): TGTGCCAGCAGCTTAGAACCTGTTGGCACCTACGAGCAGTACTTC.

The gene calls are TRBV4-1 and TRBJ1-1; maybe TRBD1 (5 bases). The CDR3 consists of 14 residues. Germline V CDR1 and CDR2: MGHRA, YSYEKL. V dropped 4 bases and J dropped 11 bases, with 20 bases sitting between them. The CDR3 DNA follows: TGCGCCAGCAGCCCGGACACATTCTCTCGGGTTGCTTTCTTT. This sequence encodes CASSPDTFSRVAFF.

The rearrangement uses TRBV15 and TRBJ2-7; tentatively, D is TRBD1 (6 bases). This CDR3 contains 13 residues. The ends were cut back, 2 bases at V and 6 bases at J, with 11 bases in the middle. CDR1 and CDR2 (germline): LNHNV, YYDKDF (reference sequence). CDR3 bases: TGTGCCACCAGCAGATCGCGAGGGGGCGAGCAGTACTTC. Translated: CATSRSRGGEQYF.

This clone turned up a few times. CDR3 amino acids: CASRNRGIGSPLHF. The CDR3 DNA sequence: TGTGCCAGCAGGAACAGGGGGATCGGTTCACCCCTCCACTTT. V is TRBV6-5 and J is TRBJ1-6, with 8 bases aligning to TRBD1. After removal of 6 bases from V and 9 bases from J, the junction contained 7 bases not matched to a gene. This CDR3 is built from 14 residues. Germline V gene data show CDR1 as MNHEY and CDR2 as SVGAGI.

This clone was counted once. The chain employs TRBV30 and TRBJ1-1; a possible D gene is TRBD1 (6 bases). From germline, CDR1 is GTSNPN and CDR2 SVGIG (reference sequence). V shed 1 base and J shed 5 bases, with 11 bases lying between them. There are 13 residues in the CDR3. CDR3 residues: CAWSARGGTEAFF. CDR3 nucleotides: TGTGCCTGGAGTGCTAGAGGGGGAACTGAAGCTTTCTTT. The complete variable domain, with remaining parts taken from reference TRBV30 and TRBJ1-1, reads SQTIHQWPATLVQPVGSPLSLECTVEGTSNPNLYWYRQAAGRGLQLLFYSVGIGQISSEVPQNLSASRPQDRQFILSSKKLLLSDSGFYLCAWSARGGTEAFFGQGTRLTVV.

The genes are TRBV4-1 and TRBJ1-4; 9 bases match TRBD1. The germline V gene has CDR1 MGHRA and CDR2 YSYEKL. Trimming removed 3 bases from V and 5 bases from J; junction bases left unmatched: 7. The CDR3 is 16 residues long. The CDR3 coding sequence is TGCGCCAGCAGCCAGGTTACCGGGACAGGGAATGAAAAACTGTTTTTT. Translated: CASSQVTGTGNEKLFF.

This clone was detected only a few times. The V gene is TRBV9, the J gene TRBJ2-6; unclear D gene. The germline gives CDR1 SGDLS, CDR2 YYNGEE. This CDR3 comprises 16 residues. V lost 4 bases, J lost 4 bases, and 15 bases lay in between. The CDR3 spells CASSSPGLGGANVLTF. In nucleotides, the CDR3 is TGTGCCAGCAGCTCGCCGGGTCTCGGGGGGGCCAACGTCCTGACTTTC.

V is TRBV28 and J is TRBJ2-7; D is ambiguous. This CDR3 has 14 residues. The V gene lost 2 bases and the J gene lost 1 base, with 9 bases spanning the gap. Germline values: CDR1 MDHEN, CDR2 SYDVKM. The CDR3 here is CASSLVAGSYEQYF. The CDR3 DNA reads as TGTGCCAGCAGTTTAGTGGCAGGTTCCTACGAGCAGTACTTC.

V is TRBV7-2 and J is TRBJ1-3; unclear D gene. Germline CDR1 and CDR2: SGHTA and FQGNSA. The V end was cut by 6 bases, the J end by 0 bases, with 6 bases between. CDR3 size: 13 residues. The CDR3, as DNA: TGTGCCAGCAGTCTAGACTCTGGAAACACCATATATTTT. Protein sequence: CASSLDSGNTIYF.

The V and J genes are TRBV9 and TRBJ1-1, with D possibly being TRBD1 (6 bases). V lost 3 bases, J lost 1 base, and 13 bases lay in between. CDR1 is SGDLS, CDR2 YYNGEE, per germline. CDR3 length: 15 residues. In DNA, the CDR3 is TGTGCCAGCAGCGAGGGGGGGCAAGAGAACACTGAAGCTTTCTTT. Protein product: CASSEGGQENTEAFF. The full variable domain, rest sourced from reference TRBV9 and TRBJ1-1, is DSGVTQTPKHLITATGQRVTLRCSPRSGDLSVYWYQQSLDQGLQFLIQYYNGEERAKGNILERFSAQQFPDLHSELNLSSLELGDSALYFCASSEGGQENTEAFFGQGTRLTVV.

V is TRBV29-1 and J is TRBJ2-5, with D unclear. The CDR3 covers 15 residues. CDR1 and CDR2 from the germline V gene are SQVTM and ANQGSEA. V lost 0 bases to trimming and J lost 0 bases, with 11 bases between them. The CDR3 loop reads CSVEEAGIYQETQYF. CDR3 DNA sequence: TGCAGCGTTGAAGAGGCAGGTATTTACCAAGAGACCCAGTACTTC.

The J gene is TRBJ1-1, the V gene TRBV4-1; possible D gene TRBD1, 5 bases. Trimming took 6 bases from V and 1 from J, leaving 12 bases between them. From germline, CDR1 is MGHRA and CDR2 YSYEKL. This CDR3 contains 14 residues. The CDR3 here is CASRPSGANTEAFF. CDR3 DNA: TGCGCCAGCAGGCCGAGCGGGGCGAACACTGAAGCTTTCTTT.

This chain joins TRBV4-3 and TRBJ2-7; 7 nucleotides line up with TRBD2. The length of the CDR3 is 15 residues. Germline V CDR1 and CDR2: LGHNA, YSLEER. J gave up 4 bases and V 5 bases, and 11 bases lay outside the gene matches. CDR3 protein: CASSKSLGEGYEQYF. The CDR3 DNA is TGCGCCAGCAGCAAGTCCTTGGGGGAGGGTTACGAGCAGTACTTC.

The chain uses TRBV7-2 and TRBJ2-7; D gene unclear. The CDR3 is made up of 15 amino acids. Germline assignment: CDR1 SGHTA and CDR2 FQGNSA. Between the trimmed V and J ends, which lost 5 bases and 2 bases, there was a span of 16 bases. The CDR3 bases are TGTGCCAGCAGCCGGATTCGGGTCGGAGCCTACGAGCAGTACTTC. This gives the protein CASSRIRVGAYEQYF.

The chain uses TRBV7-2 and TRBJ1-1; TRBD1 matches 8 bases. The CDR3 is 16 amino acids. J lost 1 base, V lost 4 bases, and 8 bases had no gene match. In germline, CDR1 is SGHTA, CDR2 FQGNSA. CDR3 sequence reads: CASSSGGGGKNTEAFF. For the CDR3, the DNA is TGTGCCAGCAGCTCAGGGGGCGGCGGAAAGAACACTGAAGCTTTCTTT.

The V call is TRBV4-2, the J call TRBJ2-2, with a tentative D call TRBD2 (6 bases). Germline values: CDR1 LGHNA, CDR2 YNFKEQ. The ends were cut back, 3 bases at V and 1 base at J, with 15 bases in the middle. The CDR3 loop spans 17 amino acids. CDR3 in amino acids: CASSQTGTPLNTGELFF. In nucleotides, the CDR3 is TGTGCCAGCAGCCAGACCGGGACTCCTTTGAACACCGGGGAGCTGTTTTTT.

The chain combines TRBV10-2 with TRBJ2-2, with D unresolved. Trimming removed 3 bases at V and 2 bases at J, with 4 bases between. The CDR3 sequence is 13 residues long. CDR1 and CDR2 from the germline V gene are WSHSY and SAAADI. CDR3 sequence reads: CASSDLNTGELFF. For the CDR3, the DNA is TGCGCCAGCAGTGATCTTAACACCGGGGAGCTGTTTTTT.

Regarding this clone: The same CDR3 also results from other DNA sequences found in this sample. The chain employs TRBV9 and TRBJ2-3; no clear D gene. The CDR3 runs to 13 residues. Trimming left V 4 bases short and J 0 bases short, with 6 bases between. The germline CDR1 and CDR2 sequences are SGDLS and YYNGEE. The CDR3 nucleotides read TGTGCCAGCAGCCTACCAAGCACAGATACGCAGTATTTT. Translation: CASSLPSTDTQYF.

The chain links TRBV9 to TRBJ1-6; D not resolved. The ends were cut back, 4 bases at V and 11 bases at J, with 16 bases in the middle. CDR1 and CDR2 (germline): SGDLS, YYNGEE. This CDR3 has 14 residues. For the CDR3, the DNA is TGTGCCAGCAGCCAATTACCAGAGGAGGCACCCCTCCACTTT. It encodes CASSQLPEEAPLHF.

The chain carries TRBV11-2 and TRBJ2-3; D gene unclear. V was shortened by 6 bases and J by 3 bases, with 16 bases between the two germline ends. Germline V gives CDR1 SGHAT, CDR2 FQNNGV. CDR3 length: 15 residues. DNA for the CDR3: TGTGCCAGCAGTTCCGAGATGCCTAGAACAGATACGCAGTATTTT. Translating gives CASSSEMPRTDTQYF.

The chain carries TRBV28 and TRBJ1-5; 7 nucleotides match TRBD1. From germline, CDR1 is MDHEN and CDR2 SYDVKM. This CDR3 comprises 15 residues. V dropped 1 base and J dropped 6; count of bases not matched to a gene: 6. CDR3 in DNA: TGTGCCAGCAGTTTATCGGACAGGCCTAGTCAGCCCCAGCATTTT. Its protein product is CASSLSDRPSQPQHF. The full variable domain, with the rest looked up from reference TRBV28 and TRBJ1-5, is DVKVTQSSRYLVKRTGEKVFLECVQDMDHENMFWYRQDPGLGLRLIYFSYDVKMKEKGDIPEGYSVSREKKERFSLILESASTNQTSMYLCASSLSDRPSQPQHFGDGTRLSIL.

The table lists this clone with a count of one. The chain links TRBV10-3 to TRBJ1-2; perhaps TRBD1 as D (6 bases). This CDR3 is built from 14 residues. Germline V gene lookup returns CDR1 ENHRY and CDR2 SYGVKD. Trimming stripped 4 bases from V and 2 bases from J, with 11 bases between. For the CDR3, the DNA is TGTGCCATCAGTGGGACAGCTAAAAACTATGGCTACACCTTC. This sequence encodes CAISGTAKNYGYTF.

The rearrangement uses TRBV14 and TRBJ2-2; D is possibly TRBD1 (5 bases). Germline assignment: CDR1 SGHDN and CDR2 FVKESK. The CDR3 loop spans 16 amino acids. V was pared by 5 bases and J by 5 bases, with 18 bases between. The chain's CDR3 is CASSELATQGTGELFF. As DNA, the CDR3 is TGTGCCAGCAGCGAACTGGCTACCCAGGGTACCGGGGAGCTGTTTTTT.

The rearrangement uses TRBV5-6 and TRBJ2-5; 7 positions agree with TRBD2. In germline, CDR1 is SGHDT, CDR2 YYEEEE. The V gene end was trimmed by 4 bases and the J gene end by 10 bases; junction bases not matched to a gene: 10. The CDR3 has 13 amino acids. The CDR3 DNA reads TGTGCCAGCAGCCCCCCGAACGGGGGGAACCAGTACTTC. It translates to CASSPPNGGNQYF.

The chain is built from TRBV4-1 and TRBJ2-3; 10 nucleotides line up with TRBD1. Losses at the gene ends were 3 bases for V and 7 bases for J; bases not matched to a gene: 1. This CDR3 spans 13 amino acids. Germline lookup yields CDR1 MGHRA and CDR2 YSYEKL. CDR3 amino acids: CASSQTGGYTQYF. CDR3 nucleotides: TGCGCCAGCAGCCAGACAGGGGGCTATACGCAGTATTTT.